The 18 T cell receptor beta chains listed next were all sequenced from one sample in a study of cytomegalovirus exposure and HLA in healthy donors. Profiling relied on immunoSEQ multiplex PCR, and the TCRdb table lists in-frame clones only, not all of them. The sample records 100,000 to 150,000 clones, 80% to 90% being singletons. Sample: PBMCs. Source of these receptors: a woman under 30 in good health and CMV-seronegative.

CDR3 in DNA: TGTGCCAGCAGATCGCCCCTATACGAGCAGTACTTC. It yields the protein CASRSPLYEQYF. The rearrangement joins TRBV28 to TRBJ2-7; no clear D gene. This CDR3 has 12 residues. CDR1 is MDHEN and CDR2 is SYDVKM in the germline V gene. The ends were cut back, 6 bases at V and 4 bases at J, with 10 bases in the middle.

The chain uses TRBV7-2 and TRBJ1-5, with TRBD1 as a possible D gene (5 bases). V shed 5 bases and J shed 2 bases, with 13 bases lying between them. The CDR3 is made up of 15 amino acids. Germline V lookup: CDR1 SGHTA, CDR2 FQGNSA. The CDR3 spells CASSGASSGNQPQHF. In DNA, the CDR3 is TGTGCCAGCAGCGGGGCTTCTTCGGGCAATCAGCCCCAGCATTTT. Combining the CDR3 with reference TRBV7-2 and TRBJ1-5 gives the whole variable domain GAGVSQSPSNKVTEKGKDVELRCDPISGHTALYWYRQSLGQGLEFLIYFQGNSAPDKSGLPSDRFSAERTGGSVSTLTIQRTQQEDSAVYLCASSGASSGNQPQHFGDGTRLSIL.

The chain carries TRBV6-1 and TRBJ1-2; D is ambiguous. CDR1 is MNHNS, CDR2 SASEGT, per germline. With 0 bases removed from V and 4 bases from J, the gap between germline ends came to 9 bases. The CDR3 length is 14 residues. In DNA, the CDR3 is TGTGCCAGCAGTGAAGCGACGGGGTTCTATGGCTACACCTTC. Translating gives CASSEATGFYGYTF.

This sequence joins TRBV21-1 and TRBJ2-7; TRBD2, the D gene given by the table, was not confirmed from the DNA. TRBV21-1 represents a pseudogene. The CDR3 has 15 residues. The CDR3 sequence is CASICLREGENEQYV. CDR3 nucleotide sequence: TGTGCCAGCATTTGTTTGCGGGAAGGAGAGAACGAGCAGTACGTC.

The chain combines TRBV14 with TRBJ2-3; TRBD2 is a possible D gene (5 bases). The V and J ends lost 8 bases and 2 bases respectively, with 17 bases between them. The germline gives CDR1 SGHDN, CDR2 FVKESK. CDR3 length equals 15 residues. The CDR3 bases are TGTGCCAGCCAAGGACTGAGGGAGACCACAGATACGCAGTATTTT. Protein sequence: CASQGLRETTDTQYF.

The rearrangement joins TRBV4-3 to TRBJ1-4; possibly TRBD1 for D (5 bases). Germline lookup yields CDR1 LGHNA and CDR2 YSLEER. Trimming took off 0 bases at V and 7 bases at J, with 12 bases between the two ends. This CDR3 spans 15 amino acids. The CDR3 loop reads CASSQEGDLAEKLFF. The CDR3 DNA is TGCGCCAGCAGCCAAGAAGGGGATCTCGCTGAAAAACTGTTTTTT.

V is TRBV7-9 and J is TRBJ2-2; unclear D gene. CDR1 SEHNR and CDR2 FQNEAQ come from the germline V gene (reference sequence). This CDR3 has 13 amino acids. V lost 7 bases and J 8 bases, leaving 14 bases between the germline ends. This CDR3 is CASILITGGELFF. The CDR3 DNA reads TGTGCCAGCATCCTAATTACCGGGGGGGAGCTGTTTTTT.

The chain recombines TRBV5-1 with TRBJ1-2; 9 nucleotides agree with TRBD1. Germline trimming cut 0 bases from V and 7 bases from J; bases unmatched to any gene: 1. The CDR3 consists of 13 residues. Germline CDR1 SGHRS, CDR2 YFSETQ. CDR3 amino acids: CASSLEGQGGYTF. CDR3 DNA: TGCGCCAGCAGCTTGGAGGGACAGGGTGGCTACACCTTC.

The J gene is TRBJ1-2, the V gene TRBV28; D is undetermined. V gave up 3 bases and J gave up 8 bases, with 13 bases separating them. Germline-derived CDR1 and CDR2 are MDHEN and SYDVKM. The CDR3 has 13 amino acids. The CDR3 protein is CASSFPAGNGYTF. CDR3 coding DNA: TGTGCCAGCAGTTTTCCGGCGGGTAACGGCTACACCTTC.

This chain uses TRBV12-5 with TRBJ2-3; no reliable D call. The CDR3 is made up of 15 amino acids. V was cut by 2 bases and J by 4 bases, with 13 bases left in between. Germline CDR1 LGHNT, CDR2 FRNRAP. CDR3 sequence reads: CASGLKSAGSDTQYF. The CDR3 DNA sequence: TGTGCTAGTGGTTTGAAAAGTGCAGGCTCAGATACGCAGTATTTT.

The J gene is TRBJ2-7, the V gene TRBV7-2; the D is unclear. Per germline, CDR1 SGHTA and CDR2 FQGNSA. The V gene lost 0 bases and the J gene lost 6 bases, with 12 bases spanning the gap. The CDR3 length is 14 residues. CDR3 in amino acids: CASSLAQPSSEQYF. The DNA for the CDR3 is TGTGCCAGCAGCTTAGCACAGCCTTCCAGCGAGCAGTACTTC.

The V gene is TRBV11-1, the J gene TRBJ1-2, with D perhaps matching TRBD1 (5 bases). With 1 base removed from V and 0 bases from J, the gap between germline ends came to 9 bases. Germline V CDR1 and CDR2: SGHAT, FQDESV (reference sequence). This CDR3 has 15 amino acids. The CDR3 loop reads CASSLVGATNYGYTF. The CDR3 DNA reads as TGTGCCAGCAGCTTAGTAGGGGCTACTAACTATGGCTACACCTTC.

This CDR3 reads CASSFLGLAGTTDTQYF. In DNA form, the CDR3 reads TGTGCCAGCAGTTTTCTCGGACTAGCGGGAACCACAGATACGCAGTATTTT. The chain recombines TRBV27 with TRBJ2-3, with 12 positions matching TRBD2. V was clipped by 3 bases and J by 2 bases; unmatched bases: 6. Germline V gene sequence: CDR1 MNHEY, CDR2 SMNVEV (reference sequence). The CDR3 is made up of 17 amino acids.

The rearrangement uses TRBV7-8 and TRBJ2-5; TRBD2 might be the D (6 bases). Germline V gives CDR1 SGHVS, CDR2 FQNEAQ. The V end lost 8 bases, the J end lost 2 bases, and 12 bases lay between the germline ends. This CDR3 spans 13 amino acids. The CDR3 here is CASGAGRQETQYF. The CDR3 DNA reads as TGTGCCAGCGGGGCGGGACGGCAAGAGACCCAGTACTTC.

This chain joins TRBV5-1 and TRBJ2-6, with TRBD1 as a possible D gene (5 bases). CDR3 size: 16 residues. Trimming removed 4 bases from V and 1 base from J, with 12 bases in between. CDR1 and CDR2 (germline): SGHRS, YFSETQ. Here the CDR3 DNA reads TGCGCCAGCAGCCCTCTGGCAGGGTCTGGGGCCAACGTCCTGACTTTC. This gives the protein CASSPLAGSGANVLTF.

This chain connects TRBV30 to TRBJ1-2; D not certain. Looked up from germline, CDR1 is GTSNPN and CDR2 is SVGIG (reference sequence). Between the trimmed V and J ends, which lost 1 base and 13 bases, there was a span of 22 bases. The CDR3 loop spans 14 amino acids. CDR3 sequence (DNA): TGTGCCTGGAGTGCCTTACAGTTTTGGGTTTTCGCCACCTTC. Amino acids: CAWSALQFWVFATF.

The chain couples TRBV7-2 to TRBJ2-3; TRBD2 matches at 8 bases. Germline trimming cut 11 bases from V and 2 bases from J; bases unmatched to any gene: 6. The CDR3 sequence is 13 residues long. CDR1 is SGHTA, CDR2 FQGNSA, per germline. The CDR3 sequence is CAEGGGNTDTQYF. CDR3 DNA: TGTGCCGAAGGCGGGGGGAACACAGATACGCAGTATTTT.

This chain links TRBV27 with TRBJ2-3; 9 bases are shared with TRBD2. V lost 4 bases to trimming and J lost 6 bases; unmatched junction nucleotides: 5. The V gene's germline CDR1 is MNHEY and CDR2 SMNVEV (reference sequence). CDR3 length: 14 amino acids. CDR3 residues: CASSWGAGGDTQYF. The DNA for the CDR3 is TGTGCCAGCAGTTGGGGAGCGGGGGGCGATACGCAGTATTTT.